Below, one T cell receptor (beta chain) is given with its context. Using immunoSEQ multiplex PCR, the repertoire was profiled, and TCRdb retains in-frame clones only, with some absent. The sample contains approximately 300,000 clones, more than 80% of which appear only once. Trimming took off 2 bases at V and 6 bases at J, with 11 bases between the two ends. This CDR3 spans 13 amino acids. Per germline, CDR1 SGHTA and CDR2 FQGNSA. This entry comes from a study of blood T cell repertoires in COVID-19. The TCR sequence derives from a man aged 18 to 30 who had recovered from COVID-19. The specimen was peripheral blood. J is TRBJ2-7 and V is TRBV7-2; D is ambiguous. The DNA for the CDR3 is TGTGCCAGCAGCTTAACCACTACGGGCGAGCAGTACTTC. It translates to CASSLTTTGEQYF.